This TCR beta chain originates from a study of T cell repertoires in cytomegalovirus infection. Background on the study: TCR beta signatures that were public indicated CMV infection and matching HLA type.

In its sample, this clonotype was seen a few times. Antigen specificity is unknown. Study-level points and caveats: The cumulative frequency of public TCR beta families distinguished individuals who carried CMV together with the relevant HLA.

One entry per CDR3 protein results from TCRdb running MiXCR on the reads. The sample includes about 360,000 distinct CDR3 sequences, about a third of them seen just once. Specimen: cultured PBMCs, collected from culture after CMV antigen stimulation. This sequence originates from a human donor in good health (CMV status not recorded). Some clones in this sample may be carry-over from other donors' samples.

In nucleotides, the CDR3 is TGCGCCAGCAGCCCTATGGACAGTTTTGAGCAGTTCTTC. Translating it yields CASSPMDSFEQFF. The chain is built from TRBV4-1 and TRBJ2-1; D might be TRBD1 (6 bases). Looked up from germline, CDR1 is MGHRA and CDR2 is YSYEKL. The length of the CDR3 is 13 residues. V shed 4 bases and J shed 9 bases, with 13 bases lying between them.